A selection of T cell receptor beta chains follows, all from one sample in a study of Ad26.COV2.S vaccination and SARS-CoV-2 variants. Assay: immunoSEQ multiplex PCR; the TCRdb copy retains only in-frame clones and omits some. The profile covers 200,000 to 250,000 clones, with roughly 90% appearing a single time and about 10% taken by the ten largest. Sample: peripheral blood, taken in a trial of Ad26.COV2.S vaccine versus placebo. The source is a person between 18 and 65 years old who received the Ad26.COV2.S COVID-19 vaccine or a placebo. Each CDR3 is given with its conserved first and last residue. The D gene is left open where the match is weak. The size of a clone is reported for some rows only, either as once, few or many, or as a class for expanded clones.

V	J	size	D	DNA	CDR3
TRBV6-6	TRBJ1-1	-	-	TGTGCCAGCAGCCCGTCAGGGACTGAAGCTTTCTTT	CASSPSGTEAFF
TRBV5-1	TRBJ2-7	once	-	TGCGCCAGCAGCTTGGAATGGGGGAACCCCAACGAGCAGTACTTC	CASSLEWGNPNEQYF
TRBV6-5	TRBJ1-5	few	-	TGTGCCAGCAATCAAGGGTGGGACAGCAATCAGCCCCAGCATTTT	CASNQGWDSNQPQHF
TRBV6-6	TRBJ2-7	-	-	TGTGCCAGCCTCCGGGGGGCCGGGACGTACGAGCAGTACTTC	CASLRGAGTYEQYF
TRBV7-3	TRBJ2-2	-	TRBD2	TGTGCCAGCAGCACCGGGACTAGGGCCACCGGGGAGCTGTTTTTT	CASSTGTRATGELFF
TRBV5-4	TRBJ2-1	-	TRBD1	TGTGCCAGCAGCTCACAGGGGCCCCCTAACTACAATGAGCAGTTCTTC	CASSSQGPPNYNEQFF
TRBV28	TRBJ1-5	-	TRBD1	TGTGCCAGCGGAAACAGGGGCGGGAATAGCAATCAGCCCCAGCATTTT	CASGNRGGNSNQPQHF
TRBV5-1	TRBJ2-5	-	TRBD2	TGCGCCAGCAGCTTGTCTCTAGCGGGCCAAGAGACCCAGTACTTC	CASSLSLAGQETQYF
TRBV19	TRBJ2-5	-	TRBD1	TGTGCCAGTAGTATGCCGACAGGGGAGGTTAGAGAGACCCAGTACTTC	CASSMPTGEVRETQYF
TRBV7-3	TRBJ2-3	-	TRBD2	TGTGCCAGCAGCGTTTATCAGGTGGGACTAGCGGAGAGAGATACGCAGTATTTT	CASSVYQVGLAERDTQYF
TRBV4-1	TRBJ1-2	-	-	TGCGCCAGCAGCCAAGGAGGGCTCGGGGTCTATGGCTACACCTTC	CASSQGGLGVYGYTF
TRBV7-2	TRBJ2-1	few	-	TGTGCCAGCATCGAAACAGGTGGTAGGACCCTGTTCTTC	CASIETGGRTLFF
TRBV27	TRBJ2-5	-	-	TGTGCCAGCAGCTTAGGCCACAATCAAGAGACCCAGTACTTC	CASSLGHNQETQYF
TRBV6-5	TRBJ2-7	-	TRBD2	TGTGCCACCCGCGGGGGAGCTCTCATCTCCTACGAGCAGTACTTC	CATRGGALISYEQYF
TRBV13	TRBJ2-1	-	-	TGTGCCAGCAGCCTCCGGGACAAAGCCTACAATGAGCAGTTCTTC	CASSLRDKAYNEQFF
TRBV5-4	TRBJ1-4	-	TRBD1	TGTGCCAGCAGCCAACGGGGACAGAAGAATGACAAACTGTTTTTT	CASSQRGQKNDKLFF
TRBV5-1	TRBJ2-1	-	-	TGCGCCAGCAACCCAGGCGGGGGCCAGCCCTACAATGAGCAGTTCTTC	CASNPGGGQPYNEQFF
TRBV7-9	TRBJ2-5	-	-	TGTGCCAGCAGCTTCCCTCCCTTTCGACAGGCCAAGACCCAGTACTTC	CASSFPPFRQAKTQYF
TRBV25-1	TRBJ2-7	once	-	TGTGCCAGCAGTGACCAAGGGGCGGGCGAGCAGTACTTC	CASSDQGAGEQYF
TRBV7-9	TRBJ1-1	-	-	TGTGCCAGCAGCGCACGGGGGGGCACTGAAGCTTTCTTT	CASSARGGTEAFF
TRBV21-1	TRBJ2-3	few	-	TGTGCCAGCAGCGCTCTAAGGGTCAGCGGGGGGGCGGATACGCAGTATTTT	CASSALRVSGGADTQYF
TRBV6-2/TRBV6-3	TRBJ2-5	-	TRBD1	TGTGCCAGCAGTTTCCGGACAGGCCCCGAGACCCAGTACTTC	CASSFRTGPETQYF
TRBV28	TRBJ1-2	few	TRBD1	TGTGCCAGCAGACTTCGGACAGGGGCGGAGGACGGCTACACCTTC	CASRLRTGAEDGYTF
TRBV7-2	TRBJ1-3	-	TRBD1	TGTGCCAGCAGCTTAAGTCGACAGGGAAACTCTGGAAACACCATATATTTT	CASSLSRQGNSGNTIYF
TRBV11-2	TRBJ2-7	-	-	TGTGCCAGCAGCCACCCCGACAGTTACGAGCAGTACTTC	CASSHPDSYEQYF
TRBV11-1	TRBJ2-7	-	-	TGTGCCAGCAGCTTAGGGGACAACTACGAGCAGTACTTC	CASSLGDNYEQYF
TRBV6-6	TRBJ1-5	-	-	TGTGCCAGCAGCCTAGACATAAGGGGCAGTCAGCCCCAGCATTTT	CASSLDIRGSQPQHF
TRBV25-1	TRBJ2-1	-	TRBD2	TGTGCCAGCAGTGACGCGGGGGGTCGAGGCAATGAGCAGTTCTTC	CASSDAGGRGNEQFF
TRBV29-1	TRBJ1-2	-	-	TGCAGCGTTGAAAAGATGGGGGGGGACTATGGCTACACCTTC	CSVEKMGGDYGYTF